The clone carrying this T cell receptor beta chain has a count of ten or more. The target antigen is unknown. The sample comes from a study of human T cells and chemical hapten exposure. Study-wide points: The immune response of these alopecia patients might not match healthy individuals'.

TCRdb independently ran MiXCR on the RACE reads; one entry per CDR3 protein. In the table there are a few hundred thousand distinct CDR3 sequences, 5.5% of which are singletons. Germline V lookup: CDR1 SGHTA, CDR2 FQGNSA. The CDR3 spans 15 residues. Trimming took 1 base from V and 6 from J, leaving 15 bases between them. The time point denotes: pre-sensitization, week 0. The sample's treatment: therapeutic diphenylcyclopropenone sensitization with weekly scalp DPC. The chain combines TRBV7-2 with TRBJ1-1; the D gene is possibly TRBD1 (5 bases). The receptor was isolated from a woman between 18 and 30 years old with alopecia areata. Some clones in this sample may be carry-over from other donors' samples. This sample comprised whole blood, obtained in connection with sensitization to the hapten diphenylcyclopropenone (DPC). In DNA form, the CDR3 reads TGTGCCAGCAGCTTAGTTATGGGGGGTTCGGCTGAAGCTTTCTTT. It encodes CASSLVMGGSAEAFF.